This T cell receptor beta chain was obtained from a study of beta chain features in type 1 diabetes. Expressed TCRB transcripts were sequenced, since all the RNA that had been isolated was reverse transcribed. Profiled with immunoSEQ multiplex PCR; TCRdb holds only in-frame clones, not every one. The data contain over 150,000 clones, over 7.5% of them singletons. The single heparinised draw taken from each donor contained around 100 mL of blood on average. Sorting with CD45RO/CCR7/CD25/CD127/CD95/CD27 yielded naive, central memory, regulatory and stem-like memory CD4+ cells. Germline V gene data show CDR1 as SGHTA and CDR2 as FQGNSA. This CDR3 has 15 residues. Trimming shortened V by 3 bases and J by 7 bases, and 15 bases separated the two germline ends.

The TCR sequence derives from a man aged 18 to 30 in good health. Sequencing was done on a sample of central memory CD4+ T cells from blood. This rearrangement joins TRBV7-2 to TRBJ2-2; D is possibly TRBD1 (5 bases). Here the CDR3 DNA reads TGTGCCAGCAGCTTGCGACAGCCTTTTGGCGGGGAGCTGTTTTTT. This encodes CASSLRQPFGGELFF. Together with reference TRBV7-2 and TRBJ2-2, the CDR3 gives the full variable domain: GAGVSQSPSNKVTEKGKDVELRCDPISGHTALYWYRQSLGQGLEFLIYFQGNSAPDKSGLPSDRFSAERTGGSVSTLTIQRTQQEDSAVYLCASSLRQPFGGELFFGEGSRLTVL.